These 3 T cell receptor beta chains were sequenced from one sample in a study of control samples from healthy donors and cancer patients. The repertoire was sequenced with immunoSEQ multiplex PCR; TCRdb's copy has only in-frame clones and lacks some. This sample carries about 140,000 clones, 80% to 95% of them seen once, and the ten largest clones take around 11%. The sequencing input was blood. Receptor source: a man aged 30 to 45 in good health.

The V gene is TRBV5-4, the J gene TRBJ1-2; 9 nucleotides match TRBD1. There are 17 residues in the CDR3. Germline V CDR1 and CDR2: SGHNT, YYREEE (reference sequence). Trimming cost V 5 bases and J 7 bases; bases outside gene matches: 18. DNA of the CDR3: TGTGCCAGCAGACCCGGACAGGGGTCCTTCGGGTTCGGTGGCTACACCTTC. Protein product: CASRPGQGSFGFGGYTF.

This clone was seen a single time. The V call is TRBV19, the J call TRBJ1-2; no firm D call. The CDR3 totals 13 residues. V lost 2 bases to trimming and J lost 0 bases, with 4 bases between them. Germline assignment: CDR1 LNHDA and CDR2 SQIVND (reference sequence). The chain's CDR3 is CASSILANYGYTF. DNA of the CDR3: TGTGCCAGTAGTATATTGGCTAACTATGGCTACACCTTC.

The chain carries TRBV10-3 and TRBJ2-7, with D maybe TRBD1 (6 bases). V lost 6 bases, J lost 3 bases, and 9 bases lay in between. The CDR3 sequence is 12 residues long. In germline, CDR1 is ENHRY, CDR2 SYGVKD. The CDR3 DNA reads TGTGCCATCAGGATAGGGGGCTACGAGCAGTACTTC. As protein: CAIRIGGYEQYF.